This is a list of T cell receptor beta chains from one sample in a study of blood T cell repertoires in COVID-19. Libraries were prepared by immunoSEQ multiplex PCR; TCRdb keeps only in-frame clonotypes and omits some of them. The table lists a few hundred thousand clones, roughly 84% of them singletons, with just under 3% in the top ten. Sequencing was carried out using PBMCs or T cells enriched from blood (not recorded which). Receptor source: a woman in her twenties or thirties who had recovered from COVID-19. Both conserved end residues are part of each CDR3. The D gene is left open where the match is weak. Clone size, where shown, is once, few, many, or a class for clones that have expanded.

>-|TRBV19|TRBJ1-6|-
CASSKTVLNSPLHF
TGTGCCAGTAGTAAGACAGTACTGAATTCACCCCTCCACTTT
>-|TRBV28|TRBJ2-7|-
CASSQPDSHEQYF
TGTGCCAGCAGTCAGCCGGACAGCCACGAGCAGTACTTC
>-|TRBV11-2|TRBJ1-1|-
CASSSTGGFEAFF
TGTGCCAGCAGCTCCACAGGCGGCTTTGAAGCTTTCTTT
>-|TRBV5-1|TRBJ1-1|TRBD1
CASSLTGLTEAFF
TGCGCCAGCAGCCTGACAGGGCTGACTGAAGCTTTCTTT
>-|TRBV3-1/TRBV3-2|TRBJ2-5|-
CASSPRGTSGETQYF
TGTGCCAGCAGCCCCAGGGGCACGTCGGGAGAGACCCAGTACTTC
>once|TRBV11-2|TRBJ2-5|TRBD1
CASSDTGGEETQYF
TGTGCCAGCAGCGATACAGGGGGCGAGGAGACCCAGTACTTC
>-|TRBV18|TRBJ1-3|-
CASSPLKDTSGNTIYF
TGTGCCAGCTCCCCCCTTAAGGACACCTCTGGAAACACCATATATTTT
>-|TRBV4-1|TRBJ2-7|TRBD1
CASSHVWGQGQGYEQYF
TGCGCCAGCAGCCATGTATGGGGACAGGGACAAGGGTACGAGCAGTACTTC
>once|TRBV28|TRBJ2-7|-
CALSGGRSPYEQYF
TGTGCCCTCTCCGGGGGAAGGTCACCCTACGAGCAGTACTTC
>-|TRBV6-5|TRBJ2-1|TRBD2
CASSQRESYNEQFF
TGTGCCAGCAGTCAGCGGGAGAGCTACAATGAGCAGTTCTTC
>once|TRBV7-6|TRBJ2-2|TRBD2
CASSLVPGGPRGELFF
TGTGCCAGCAGCTTAGTTCCGGGAGGGCCTCGCGGGGAGCTGTTTTTT
>few|TRBV5-4|TRBJ2-7|TRBD1
CASTEGTASYEQYF
TGTGCCAGCACCGAAGGGACAGCCTCGTACGAGCAGTACTTC
>-|TRBV9|TRBJ1-5|-
CASSVRGMGNQPQHF
TGTGCCAGCAGCGTAAGGGGGATGGGCAATCAGCCCCAGCATTTT
>-|TRBV6-5|TRBJ2-7|-
CASSYLDGLYEQYF
TGTGCCAGCAGTTATCTCGACGGACTTTACGAGCAGTACTTC
>few|TRBV5-1|TRBJ1-1|-
CASSFGQGAEAFF
TGCGCCAGCAGTTTCGGGCAGGGCGCTGAAGCTTTCTTT
>-|TRBV6-5|TRBJ2-1|TRBD1
CASSWDSYNEQFF
TGTGCCAGCAGTTGGGACAGCTACAATGAGCAGTTCTTC
>-|TRBV5-1|TRBJ2-1|-
CASSLTTNEQFF
TGCGCCAGCAGCTTGACTACGAATGAGCAGTTCTTC
>-|TRBV18|TRBJ2-7|TRBD2
CASSPPGLAGGPPSYEQYF
TGTGCCAGCTCACCACCGGGACTAGCGGGAGGGCCCCCCTCCTACGAGCAGTACTTC
>-|TRBV28|TRBJ1-2|TRBD1
CASSEGQAPNYGYTF
TGTGCCAGCAGTGAAGGACAGGCACCTAACTATGGCTACACCTTC
>-|TRBV9|TRBJ2-5|TRBD2
CASSVGSSGGETQYF
TGTGCCAGCAGCGTAGGTTCGTCCGGGGGGGAGACCCAGTACTTC
>-|TRBV7-2|TRBJ2-1|-
CASTSAGRPHNEQFF
TGTGCCAGCACTTCGGCTGGCAGGCCCCACAATGAGCAGTTCTTC
>-|TRBV7-2|TRBJ2-7|-
CASRQISGPYEQYF
TGTGCCAGCAGACAAATTAGCGGACCCTACGAGCAGTACTTC
>-|TRBV5-4|TRBJ2-3|TRBD1
CASSRDRATDTQYF
TGTGCCAGCAGCCGAGACAGGGCCACAGATACGCAGTATTTT
>-|TRBV4-1|TRBJ1-4|TRBD1
CASSQDASGGLANEKLFF
TGCGCCAGCAGCCAAGATGCGTCAGGGGGCCTCGCTAATGAAAAACTGTTTTTT
>-|TRBV2|TRBJ1-4|-
CATTRDPGSINEKLFF
TGTGCCACTACGAGGGATCCGGGTAGTATTAATGAAAAACTGTTTTTT
>-|TRBV7-2|TRBJ1-5|-
CASSLQRESNQPQHF
TGTGCCAGCAGCTTACAGCGGGAAAGCAATCAGCCCCAGCATTTT
>-|TRBV2|TRBJ2-3|TRBD2
CASEAGLTDTQYF
TGTGCCAGCGAAGCGGGGCTCACAGATACGCAGTATTTT
>-|TRBV7-3|TRBJ2-1|TRBD1
CASSLSGQGANEQFF
TGTGCCAGCAGCTTAAGCGGACAGGGGGCCAATGAGCAGTTCTTC
>-|TRBV7-6|TRBJ1-1|TRBD1
CASSSQGFTEAFF
TGTGCCAGCAGCTCACAGGGGTTCACTGAAGCTTTCTTT
>-|TRBV3-1/TRBV3-2|TRBJ1-2|-
CASSLTENYGYTF
TGTGCCAGCAGCTTAACAGAAAACTATGGCTACACCTTC
>-|TRBV5-4|TRBJ1-4|TRBD1
CASSLASGGNEKLFF
TGTGCCAGCAGCTTGGCGTCAGGGGGAAATGAAAAACTGTTTTTT
>-|TRBV5-1|TRBJ2-2|-
CASTQGDTGELFF
TGCGCCAGCACCCAAGGGGACACCGGGGAGCTGTTTTTT
>-|TRBV2|TRBJ1-1|TRBD1
CASIWTGNTEAFF
TGTGCCAGCATCTGGACAGGCAACACTGAAGCTTTCTTT
>-|TRBV19|TRBJ2-3|TRBD2
CASSIKSGALTDTQYF
TGTGCCAGTAGTATAAAAAGCGGGGCGCTCACAGATACGCAGTATTTT
>-|TRBV4-1|TRBJ1-2|-
CASSQGRQTNYGYTF
TGCGCCAGCAGCCAAGGCAGGCAGACTAACTATGGCTACACCTTC
>-|TRBV5-4|TRBJ2-7|TRBD1
CASSPGDRSYEQYF
TGTGCCAGCAGCCCTGGGGACAGGTCCTACGAGCAGTACTTC
>-|TRBV7-2|TRBJ2-3|TRBD2
CASSSERGARDTQYF
TGTGCCAGCAGCTCAGAGCGGGGGGCGAGAGATACGCAGTATTTT
>-|TRBV6-5|TRBJ1-2|TRBD1
CASNLLRDRENGYTF
TGTGCCAGCAACCTTCTCCGGGACAGGGAAAATGGCTACACCTTC
>-|TRBV4-1|TRBJ2-7|-
CASSQVPTRNSYEQYF
TGCGCCAGCAGCCAAGTCCCCACTAGGAATTCCTACGAGCAGTACTTC
>-|TRBV19|TRBJ1-1|TRBD1
CASSIEGDRTEAFF
TGTGCCAGTAGTATAGAGGGGGACAGAACTGAAGCTTTCTTT
>-|TRBV9|TRBJ1-3|-
CASSVGGQGGGNTIYF
TGTGCCAGCAGCGTAGGGGGTCAGGGCGGAGGAAACACCATATATTTT
>-|TRBV6-5|TRBJ1-4|-
CASSSLGGEKLFF
TGTGCCAGCAGTTCTCTTGGAGGTGAAAAACTGTTTTTT
>-|TRBV5-1|TRBJ2-7|-
CASSIYRETDEQYF
TGCGCCAGCAGCATTTACAGGGAAACGGACGAGCAGTACTTC
>-|TRBV6-5|TRBJ1-5|TRBD1
CASRQGALGNQPQHF
TGTGCCAGCCGACAGGGGGCCTTAGGTAATCAGCCCCAGCATTTT
>-|TRBV27|TRBJ2-3|-
CASMEAGSTDTQYF
TGTGCCAGCATGGAGGCGGGGAGCACAGATACGCAGTATTTT